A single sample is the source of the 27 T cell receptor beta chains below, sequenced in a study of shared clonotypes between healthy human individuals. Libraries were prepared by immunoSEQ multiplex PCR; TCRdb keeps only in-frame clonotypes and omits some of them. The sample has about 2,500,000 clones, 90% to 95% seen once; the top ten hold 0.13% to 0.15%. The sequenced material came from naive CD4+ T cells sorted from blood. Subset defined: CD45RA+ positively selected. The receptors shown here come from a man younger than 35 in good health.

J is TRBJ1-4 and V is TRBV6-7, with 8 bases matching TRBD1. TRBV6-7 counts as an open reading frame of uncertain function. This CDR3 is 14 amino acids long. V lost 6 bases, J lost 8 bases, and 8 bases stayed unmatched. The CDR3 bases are TGTGCCAGCAGCCAGCAGGGACAGGTGGAAAAACTGTTTTTT. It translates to CASSQQGQVEKLFF.

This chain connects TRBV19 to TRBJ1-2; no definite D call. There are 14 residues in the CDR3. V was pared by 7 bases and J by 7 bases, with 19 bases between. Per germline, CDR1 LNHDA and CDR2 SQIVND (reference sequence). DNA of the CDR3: TGTGCCAGTACCCTAATGACCAGCGGCCCTGGCTACACCTTC. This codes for CASTLMTSGPGYTF.

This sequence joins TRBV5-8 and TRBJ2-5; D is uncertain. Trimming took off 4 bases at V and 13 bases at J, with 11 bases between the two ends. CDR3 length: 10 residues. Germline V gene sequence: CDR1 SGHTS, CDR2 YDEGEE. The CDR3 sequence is CASSQASRYF. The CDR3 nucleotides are TGTGCCAGCAGCCAGGCTTCCCGGTACTTC.

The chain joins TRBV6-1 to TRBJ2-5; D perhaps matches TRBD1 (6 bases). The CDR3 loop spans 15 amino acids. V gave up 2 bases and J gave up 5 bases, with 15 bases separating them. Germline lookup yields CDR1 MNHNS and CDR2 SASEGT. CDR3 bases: TGTGCCAGCAGTGAAATGACAGGAGCGTTGGAGACCCAGTACTTC. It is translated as CASSEMTGALETQYF.

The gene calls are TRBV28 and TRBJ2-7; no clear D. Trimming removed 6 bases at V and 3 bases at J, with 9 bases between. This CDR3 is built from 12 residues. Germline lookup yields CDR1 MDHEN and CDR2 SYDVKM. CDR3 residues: CASSEIYYEQYF. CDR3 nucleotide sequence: TGTGCCAGCAGCGAAATCTACTACGAGCAGTACTTC.

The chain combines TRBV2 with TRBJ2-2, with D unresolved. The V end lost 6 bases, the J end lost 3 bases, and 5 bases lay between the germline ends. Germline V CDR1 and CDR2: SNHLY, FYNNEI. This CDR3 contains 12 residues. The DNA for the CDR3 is TGTGCCAGCAGCCCCCACACCGGGGAGCTGTTTTTT. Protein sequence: CASSPHTGELFF.

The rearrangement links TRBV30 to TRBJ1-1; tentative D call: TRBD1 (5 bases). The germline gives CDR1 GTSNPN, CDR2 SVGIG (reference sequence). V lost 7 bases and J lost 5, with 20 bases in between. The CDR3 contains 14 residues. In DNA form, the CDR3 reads TGTGCCTTGCCCACGGGGGGTGGGACGACTGAAGCTTTCTTT. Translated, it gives CALPTGGGTTEAFF.

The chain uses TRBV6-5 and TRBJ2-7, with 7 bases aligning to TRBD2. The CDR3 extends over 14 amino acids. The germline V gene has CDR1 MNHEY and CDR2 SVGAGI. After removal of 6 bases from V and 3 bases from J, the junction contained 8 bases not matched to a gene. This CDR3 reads CASSQRDWIYEQYF. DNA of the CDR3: TGTGCCAGCAGCCAGCGGGACTGGATCTACGAGCAGTACTTC.

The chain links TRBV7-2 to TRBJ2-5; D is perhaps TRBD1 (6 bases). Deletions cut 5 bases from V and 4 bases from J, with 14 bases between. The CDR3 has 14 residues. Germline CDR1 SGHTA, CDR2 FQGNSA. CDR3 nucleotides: TGTGCCAGCAGCGGAACAGGGTTGTTAGAGACCCAGTACTTC. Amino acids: CASSGTGLLETQYF.

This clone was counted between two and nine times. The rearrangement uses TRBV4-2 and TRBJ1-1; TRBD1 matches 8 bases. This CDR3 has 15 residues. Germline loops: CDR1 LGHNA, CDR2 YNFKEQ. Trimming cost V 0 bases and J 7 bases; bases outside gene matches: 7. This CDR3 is CASSQEWGQVLEAFF. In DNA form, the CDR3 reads TGTGCCAGCAGCCAAGAGTGGGGACAGGTACTTGAAGCTTTCTTT.

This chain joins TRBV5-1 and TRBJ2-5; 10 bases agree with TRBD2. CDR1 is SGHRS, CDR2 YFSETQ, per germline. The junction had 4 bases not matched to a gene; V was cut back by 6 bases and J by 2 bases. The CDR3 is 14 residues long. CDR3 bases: TGCGCCAGCACGACTAGCGGGTCACAAGAGACCCAGTACTTC. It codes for CASTTSGSQETQYF.

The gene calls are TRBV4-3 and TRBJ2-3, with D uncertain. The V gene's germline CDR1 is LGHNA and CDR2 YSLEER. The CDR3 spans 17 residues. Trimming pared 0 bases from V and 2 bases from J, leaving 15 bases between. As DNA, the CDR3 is TGCGCCAGCAGCCAAGAGCCCAGGACCCAGACCACAGATACGCAGTATTTT. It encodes CASSQEPRTQTTDTQYF.

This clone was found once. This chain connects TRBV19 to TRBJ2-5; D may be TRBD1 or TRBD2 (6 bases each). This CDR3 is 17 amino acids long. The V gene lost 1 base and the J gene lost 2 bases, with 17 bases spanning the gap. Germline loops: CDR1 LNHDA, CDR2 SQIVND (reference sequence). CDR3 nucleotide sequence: TGTGCCAGTAGTATAGTTTCCCGGGGGCAGTTGCAAGAGACCCAGTACTTC. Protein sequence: CASSIVSRGQLQETQYF.

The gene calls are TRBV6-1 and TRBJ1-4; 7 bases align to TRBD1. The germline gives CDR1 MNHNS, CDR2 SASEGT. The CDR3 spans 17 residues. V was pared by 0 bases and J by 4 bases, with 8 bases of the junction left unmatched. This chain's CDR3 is CASSEASAGTDNEKLFF. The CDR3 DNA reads TGTGCCAGCAGTGAAGCTTCGGCCGGGACAGATAATGAAAAACTGTTTTTT.

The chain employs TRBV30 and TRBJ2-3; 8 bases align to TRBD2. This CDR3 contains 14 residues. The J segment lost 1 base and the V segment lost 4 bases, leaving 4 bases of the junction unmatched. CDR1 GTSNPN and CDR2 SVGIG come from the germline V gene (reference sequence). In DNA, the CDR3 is TGTGCCTGGACGGGAGGGCCGGGCACAGATACGCAGTATTTT. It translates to CAWTGGPGTDTQYF.

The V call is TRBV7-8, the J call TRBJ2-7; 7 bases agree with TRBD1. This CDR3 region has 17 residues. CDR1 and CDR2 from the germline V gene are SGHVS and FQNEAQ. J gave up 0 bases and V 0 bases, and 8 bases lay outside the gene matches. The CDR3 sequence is CASSLALGQAASYEQYF. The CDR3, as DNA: TGTGCCAGCAGCTTAGCGCTTGGACAGGCCGCCTCCTACGAGCAGTACTTC.

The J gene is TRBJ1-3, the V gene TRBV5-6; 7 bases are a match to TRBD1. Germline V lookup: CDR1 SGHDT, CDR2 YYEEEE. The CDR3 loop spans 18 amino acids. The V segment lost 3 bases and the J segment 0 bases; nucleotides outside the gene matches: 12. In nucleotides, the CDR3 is TGTGCCAGCAGCTCCGACAGGGCAAACACATTCTCTGGAAACACCATATATTTT. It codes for CASSSDRANTFSGNTIYF.

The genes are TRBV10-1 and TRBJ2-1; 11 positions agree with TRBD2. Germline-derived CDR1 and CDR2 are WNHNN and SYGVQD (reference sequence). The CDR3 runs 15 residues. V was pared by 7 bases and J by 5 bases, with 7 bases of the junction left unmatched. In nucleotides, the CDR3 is TGCGCCAGCACGAGCGCGGGACTAGCGGACAATGAGCAGTTCTTC. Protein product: CASTSAGLADNEQFF.

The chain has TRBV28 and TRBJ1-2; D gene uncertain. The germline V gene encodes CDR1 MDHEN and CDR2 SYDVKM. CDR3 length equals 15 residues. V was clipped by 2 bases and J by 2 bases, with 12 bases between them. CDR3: CASSLGGGPNYGYTF. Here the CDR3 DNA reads TGTGCCAGCAGTTTAGGTGGAGGGCCCAACTATGGCTACACCTTC.

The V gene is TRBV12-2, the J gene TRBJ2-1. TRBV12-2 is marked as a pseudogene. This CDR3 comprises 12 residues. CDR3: CASRAPGREQFF. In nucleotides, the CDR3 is TGTGCAAGTCGCGCCCCGGGACGAGAGCAGTTCTTC.

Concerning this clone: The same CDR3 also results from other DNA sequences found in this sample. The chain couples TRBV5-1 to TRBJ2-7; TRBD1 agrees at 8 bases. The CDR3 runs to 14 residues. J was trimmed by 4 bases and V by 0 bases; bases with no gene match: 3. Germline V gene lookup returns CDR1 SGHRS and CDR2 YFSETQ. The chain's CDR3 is CASSLVGQGYEQYF. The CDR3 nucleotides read TGCGCCAGCAGCTTGGTTGGACAGGGTTACGAGCAGTACTTC.

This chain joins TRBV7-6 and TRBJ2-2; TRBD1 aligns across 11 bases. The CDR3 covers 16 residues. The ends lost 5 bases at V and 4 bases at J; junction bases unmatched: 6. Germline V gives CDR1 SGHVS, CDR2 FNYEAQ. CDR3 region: CASSLGQGAGTGELFF. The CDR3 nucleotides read TGTGCCAGCAGCCTTGGACAGGGGGCGGGCACCGGGGAGCTGTTTTTT.

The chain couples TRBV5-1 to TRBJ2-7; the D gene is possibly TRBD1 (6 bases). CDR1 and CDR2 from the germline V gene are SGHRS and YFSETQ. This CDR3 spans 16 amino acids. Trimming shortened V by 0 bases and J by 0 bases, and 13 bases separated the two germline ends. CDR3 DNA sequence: TGCGCCAGCAGCTTGGCCGGGACATCGAGCTCCTACGAGCAGTACTTC. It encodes CASSLAGTSSSYEQYF.

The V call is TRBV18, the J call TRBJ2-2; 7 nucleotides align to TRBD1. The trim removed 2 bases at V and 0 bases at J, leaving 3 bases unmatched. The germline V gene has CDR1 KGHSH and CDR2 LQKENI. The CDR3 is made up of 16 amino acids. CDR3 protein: CASSPGQASNTGELFF. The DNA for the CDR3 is TGTGCCAGCTCACCAGGACAGGCGTCGAACACCGGGGAGCTGTTTTTT.

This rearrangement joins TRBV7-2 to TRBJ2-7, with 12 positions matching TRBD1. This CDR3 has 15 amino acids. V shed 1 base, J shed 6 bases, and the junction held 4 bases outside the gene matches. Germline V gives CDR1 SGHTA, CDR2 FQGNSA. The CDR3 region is CASSLDWDRGREQYF. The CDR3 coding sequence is TGTGCCAGCAGCTTAGATTGGGACAGGGGGCGCGAGCAGTACTTC.

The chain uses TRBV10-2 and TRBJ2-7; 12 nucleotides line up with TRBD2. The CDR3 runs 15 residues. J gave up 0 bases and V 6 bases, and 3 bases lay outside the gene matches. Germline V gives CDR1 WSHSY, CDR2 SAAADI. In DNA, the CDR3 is TGCGCCAGCAGGGCGACTAGCGGGAGCTCCTACGAGCAGTACTTC. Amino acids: CASRATSGSSYEQYF.

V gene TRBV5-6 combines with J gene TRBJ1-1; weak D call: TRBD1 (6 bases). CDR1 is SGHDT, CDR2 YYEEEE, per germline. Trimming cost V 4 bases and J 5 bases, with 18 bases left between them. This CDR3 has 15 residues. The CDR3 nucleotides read TGTGCCAGCAGCCCCCCGGGGGCAGGCGGGACTGAAGCTTTCTTT. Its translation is CASSPPGAGGTEAFF. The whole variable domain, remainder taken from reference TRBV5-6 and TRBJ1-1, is DAGVTQSPTHLIKTRGQQVTLRCSPKSGHDTVSWYQQALGQGPQFIFQYYEEEERQRGNFPDRFSGHQFPNYSSELNVNALLLGDSALYLCASSPPGAGGTEAFFGQGTRLTVV.